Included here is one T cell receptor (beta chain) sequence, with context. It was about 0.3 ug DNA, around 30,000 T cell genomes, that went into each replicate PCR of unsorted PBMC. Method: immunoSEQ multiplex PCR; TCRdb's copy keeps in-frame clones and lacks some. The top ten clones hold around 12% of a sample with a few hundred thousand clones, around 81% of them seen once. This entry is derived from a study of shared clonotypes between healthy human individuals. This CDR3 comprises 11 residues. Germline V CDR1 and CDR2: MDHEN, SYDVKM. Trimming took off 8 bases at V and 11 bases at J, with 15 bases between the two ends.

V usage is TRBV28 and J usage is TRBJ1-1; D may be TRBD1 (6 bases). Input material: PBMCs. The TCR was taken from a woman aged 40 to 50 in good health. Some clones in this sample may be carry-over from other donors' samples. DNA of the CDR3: TGTGCCAGCGCAGGGGACCTCCTGGCTTTCTTT. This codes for CASAGDLLAFF.